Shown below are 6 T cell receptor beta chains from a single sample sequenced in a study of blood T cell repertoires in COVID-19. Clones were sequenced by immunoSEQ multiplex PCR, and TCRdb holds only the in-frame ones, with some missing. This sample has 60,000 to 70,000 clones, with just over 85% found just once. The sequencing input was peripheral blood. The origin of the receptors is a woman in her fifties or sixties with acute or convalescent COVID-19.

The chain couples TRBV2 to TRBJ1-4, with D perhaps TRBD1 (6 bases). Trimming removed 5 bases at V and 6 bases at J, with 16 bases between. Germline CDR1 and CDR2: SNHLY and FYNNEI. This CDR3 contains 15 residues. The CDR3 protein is CASSTVRGSYEKLFF. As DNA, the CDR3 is TGTGCCAGCAGTACCGTCAGGGGAAGTTATGAAAAACTGTTTTTT.

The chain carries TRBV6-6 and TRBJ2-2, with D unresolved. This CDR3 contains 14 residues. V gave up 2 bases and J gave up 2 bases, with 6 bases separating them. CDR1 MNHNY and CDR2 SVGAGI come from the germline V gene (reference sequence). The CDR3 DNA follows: TGTGCCAGCAGTTACCGAGAAAACACCGGGGAGCTGTTTTTT. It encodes CASSYRENTGELFF.

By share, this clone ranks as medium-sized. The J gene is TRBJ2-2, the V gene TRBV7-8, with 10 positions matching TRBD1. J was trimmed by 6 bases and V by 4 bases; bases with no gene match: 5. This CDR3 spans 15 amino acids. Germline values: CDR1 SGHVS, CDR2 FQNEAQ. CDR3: CASSSTGQGSGELFF. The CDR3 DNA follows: TGTGCCAGCAGCTCTACGGGACAGGGGTCCGGGGAGCTGTTTTTT. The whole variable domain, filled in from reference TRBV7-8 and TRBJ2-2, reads GAGVSQSPRYKVAKRGQDVALRCDPISGHVSLFWYQQALGQGPEFLTYFQNEAQLDKSGLPSDRFFAERPEGSVSTLKIQRTQQEDSAVYLCASSSTGQGSGELFFGEGSRLTVL.

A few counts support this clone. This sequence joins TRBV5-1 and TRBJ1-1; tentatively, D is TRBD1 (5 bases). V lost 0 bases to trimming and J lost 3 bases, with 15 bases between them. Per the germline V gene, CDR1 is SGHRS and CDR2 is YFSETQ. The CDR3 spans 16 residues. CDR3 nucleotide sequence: TGCGCCAGCAGCTTGGGCCCGGCCATAGGGGACACTGAAGCTTTCTTT. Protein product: CASSLGPAIGDTEAFF. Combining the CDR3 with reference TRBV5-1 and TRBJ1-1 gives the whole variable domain KAGVTQTPRYLIKTRGQQVTLSCSPISGHRSVSWYQQTPGQGLQFLFEYFSETQRNKGNFPGRFSGRQFSNSRSEMNVSTLELGDSALYLCASSLGPAIGDTEAFFGQGTRLTVV.

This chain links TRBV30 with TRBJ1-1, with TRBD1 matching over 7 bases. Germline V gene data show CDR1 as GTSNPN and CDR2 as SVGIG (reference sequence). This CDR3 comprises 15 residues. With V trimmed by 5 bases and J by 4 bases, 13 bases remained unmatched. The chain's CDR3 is CAWGQRQGLRTEAFF. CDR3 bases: TGTGCCTGGGGGCAACGACAGGGCTTGCGCACTGAAGCTTTCTTT.

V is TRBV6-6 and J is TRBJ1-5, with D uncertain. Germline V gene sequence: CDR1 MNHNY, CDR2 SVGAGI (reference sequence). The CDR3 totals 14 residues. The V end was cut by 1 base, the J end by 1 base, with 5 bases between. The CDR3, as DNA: TGTGCCAGCAGTTACTGGGAGAGCAATCAGCCCCAGCATTTT. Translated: CASSYWESNQPQHF.